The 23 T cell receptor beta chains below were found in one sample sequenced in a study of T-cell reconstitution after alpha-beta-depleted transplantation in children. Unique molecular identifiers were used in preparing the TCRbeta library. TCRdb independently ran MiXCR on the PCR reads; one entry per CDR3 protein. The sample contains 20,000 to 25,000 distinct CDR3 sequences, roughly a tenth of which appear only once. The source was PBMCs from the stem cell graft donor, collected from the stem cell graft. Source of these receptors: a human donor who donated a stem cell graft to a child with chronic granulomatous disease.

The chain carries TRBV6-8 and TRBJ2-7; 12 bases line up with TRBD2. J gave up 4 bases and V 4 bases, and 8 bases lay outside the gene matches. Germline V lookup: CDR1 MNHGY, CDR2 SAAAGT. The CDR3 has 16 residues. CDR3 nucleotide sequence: TGTGCCAGCAGTTTCTTGACTAGCGGGAGTGGATACGAGCAGTACTTC. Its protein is CASSFLTSGSGYEQYF.

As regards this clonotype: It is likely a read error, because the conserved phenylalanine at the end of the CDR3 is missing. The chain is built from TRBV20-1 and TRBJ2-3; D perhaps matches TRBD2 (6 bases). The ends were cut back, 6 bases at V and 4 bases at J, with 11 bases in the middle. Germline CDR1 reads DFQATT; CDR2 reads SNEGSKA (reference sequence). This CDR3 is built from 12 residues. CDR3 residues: CSAELASDTQYL. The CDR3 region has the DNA TGCAGTGCCGAACTAGCCTCAGATACGCAGTATTTG.

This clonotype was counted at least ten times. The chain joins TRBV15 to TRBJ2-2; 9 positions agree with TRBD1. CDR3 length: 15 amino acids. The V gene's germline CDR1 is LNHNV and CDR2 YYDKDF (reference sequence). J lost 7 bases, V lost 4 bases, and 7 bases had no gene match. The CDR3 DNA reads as TGTGCCACCAGCACAAACACAGGGGGCTTCGGGGAGCTGTTTTTT. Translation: CATSTNTGGFGELFF.

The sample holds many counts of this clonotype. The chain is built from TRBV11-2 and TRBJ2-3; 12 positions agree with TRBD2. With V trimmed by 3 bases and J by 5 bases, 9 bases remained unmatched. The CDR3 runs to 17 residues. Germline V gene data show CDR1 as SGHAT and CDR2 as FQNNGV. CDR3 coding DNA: TGTGCCAGCAGCTTGGGACTAGCGGGTCGCATAGGAGATACGCAGTATTTT. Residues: CASSLGLAGRIGDTQYF.

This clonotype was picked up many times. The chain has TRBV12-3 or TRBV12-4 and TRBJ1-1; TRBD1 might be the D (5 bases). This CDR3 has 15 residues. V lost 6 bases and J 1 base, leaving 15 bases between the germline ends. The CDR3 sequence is CASSHADKGNTEAFF. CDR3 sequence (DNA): TGTGCCAGCAGCCACGCGGACAAGGGGAACACTGAAGCTTTCTTT.

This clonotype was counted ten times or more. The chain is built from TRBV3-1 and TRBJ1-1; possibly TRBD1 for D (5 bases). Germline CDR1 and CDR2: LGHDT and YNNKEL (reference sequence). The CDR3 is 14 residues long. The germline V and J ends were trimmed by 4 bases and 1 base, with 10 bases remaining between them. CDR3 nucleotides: TGTGCCAGCAGCCCCCGAGGGACGAACACTGAAGCTTTCTTT. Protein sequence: CASSPRGTNTEAFF.

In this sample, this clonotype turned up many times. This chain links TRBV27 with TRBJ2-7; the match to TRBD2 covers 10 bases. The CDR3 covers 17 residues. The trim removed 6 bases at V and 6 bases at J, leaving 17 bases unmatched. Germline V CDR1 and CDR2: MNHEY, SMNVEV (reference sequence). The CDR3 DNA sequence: TGTGCCAGCAGCAAAATCGAAGGGACTAGCGTAGGTGGCGAGCAGTACTTC. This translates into CASSKIEGTSVGGEQYF.

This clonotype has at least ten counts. The CDR3 loop reads CASSTLAGVDFDTDTQYF. The CDR3 nucleotides are TGTGCCAGCAGCACCCTAGCGGGAGTTGATTTTGACACAGATACGCAGTATTTT. The chain is built from TRBV9 and TRBJ2-3; TRBD2 matches at 10 bases. The CDR3 has 18 amino acids. The V gene end was trimmed by 4 bases and the J gene end by 2 bases; junction bases not matched to a gene: 13. Germline lookup yields CDR1 SGDLS and CDR2 YYNGEE.

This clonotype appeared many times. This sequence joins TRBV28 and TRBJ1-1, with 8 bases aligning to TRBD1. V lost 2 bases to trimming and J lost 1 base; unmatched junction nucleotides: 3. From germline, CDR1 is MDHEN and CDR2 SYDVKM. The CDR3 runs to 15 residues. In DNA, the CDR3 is TGTGCCAGCAGTTTAATAGGACAGGGGAACACTGAAGCTTTCTTT. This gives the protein CASSLIGQGNTEAFF.

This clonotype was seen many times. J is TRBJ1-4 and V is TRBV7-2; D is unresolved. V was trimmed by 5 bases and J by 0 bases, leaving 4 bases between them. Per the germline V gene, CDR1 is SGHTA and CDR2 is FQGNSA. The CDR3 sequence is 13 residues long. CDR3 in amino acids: CASSPSTNEKLFF. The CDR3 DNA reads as TGTGCCAGCAGCCCCTCAACTAATGAAAAACTGTTTTTT.

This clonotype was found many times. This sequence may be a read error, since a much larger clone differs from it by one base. In DNA form, the CDR3 reads TGCTGTGCTAGAGATTGGGACAGGGGACATAGCACAGATACGCAGTATTTT. As protein: CCARDWDRGHSTDTQYF. This sequence joins TRBV20-1 and TRBJ2-3, with 10 bases identical to TRBD1. The length of the CDR3 is 17 residues. Germline V lookup: CDR1 DFQATT, CDR2 SNEGSKA (reference sequence).

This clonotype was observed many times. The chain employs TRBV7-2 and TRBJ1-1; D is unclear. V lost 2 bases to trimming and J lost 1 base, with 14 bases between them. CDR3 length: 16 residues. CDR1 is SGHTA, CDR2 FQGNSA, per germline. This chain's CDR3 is CASSLQRSSANTEAFF. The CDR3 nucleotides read TGTGCCAGCAGCTTACAGAGGTCCTCCGCGAACACTGAAGCTTTCTTT.

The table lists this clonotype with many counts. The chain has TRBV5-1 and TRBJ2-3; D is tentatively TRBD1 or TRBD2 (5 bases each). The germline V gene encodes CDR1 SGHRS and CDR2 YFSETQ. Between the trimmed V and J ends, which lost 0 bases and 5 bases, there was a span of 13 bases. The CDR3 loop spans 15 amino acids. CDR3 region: CASSLGGTVVDTQYF. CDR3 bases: TGCGCCAGCAGCTTGGGGGGGACGGTGGTAGATACGCAGTATTTT.

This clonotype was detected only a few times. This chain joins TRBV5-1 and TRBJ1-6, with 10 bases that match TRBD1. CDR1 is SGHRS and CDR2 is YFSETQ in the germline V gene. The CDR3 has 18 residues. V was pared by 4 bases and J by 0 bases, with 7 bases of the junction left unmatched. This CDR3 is CASSLTGGESSYNSPLHF. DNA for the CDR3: TGCGCCAGCAGCCTGACAGGGGGCGAGAGCTCCTATAATTCACCCCTCCACTTT.

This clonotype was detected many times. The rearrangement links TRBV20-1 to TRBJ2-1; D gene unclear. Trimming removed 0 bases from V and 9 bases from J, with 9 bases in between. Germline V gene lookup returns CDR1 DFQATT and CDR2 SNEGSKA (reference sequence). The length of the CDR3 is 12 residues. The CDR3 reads CSARDDLFEQFF. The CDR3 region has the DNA TGCAGTGCTAGAGATGATCTCTTTGAGCAGTTCTTC.

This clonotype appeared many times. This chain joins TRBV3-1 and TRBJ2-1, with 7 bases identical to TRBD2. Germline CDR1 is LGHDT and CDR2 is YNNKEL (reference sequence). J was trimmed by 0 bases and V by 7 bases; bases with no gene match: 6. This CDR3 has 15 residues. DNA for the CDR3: TGTGCCAGCAAGGCTAGCGGCAGCTCCTACAATGAGCAGTTCTTC. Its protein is CASKASGSSYNEQFF.

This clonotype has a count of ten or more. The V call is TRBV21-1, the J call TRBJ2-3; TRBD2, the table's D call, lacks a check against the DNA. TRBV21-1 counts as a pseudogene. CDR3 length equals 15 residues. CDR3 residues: CASSPRLAGGDTQYF. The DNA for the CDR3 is TGTGCCAGCAGCCCCCGACTAGCGGGAGGAGATACGCAGTATTTT.

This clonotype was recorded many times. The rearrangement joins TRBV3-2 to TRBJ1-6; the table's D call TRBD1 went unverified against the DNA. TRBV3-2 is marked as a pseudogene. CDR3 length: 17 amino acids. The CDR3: CASSRDRGPRGNSPLHF. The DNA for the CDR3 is TGTGCCAGCAGCCGGGACAGGGGCCCAAGAGGGAATTCACCCCTCCACTTT.

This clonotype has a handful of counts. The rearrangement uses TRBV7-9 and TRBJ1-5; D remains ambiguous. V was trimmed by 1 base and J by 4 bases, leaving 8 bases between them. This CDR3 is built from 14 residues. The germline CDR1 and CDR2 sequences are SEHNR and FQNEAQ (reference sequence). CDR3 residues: CASSLVGPNQPQHF. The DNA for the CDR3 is TGTGCCAGCAGCTTAGTAGGCCCGAATCAGCCCCAGCATTTT.

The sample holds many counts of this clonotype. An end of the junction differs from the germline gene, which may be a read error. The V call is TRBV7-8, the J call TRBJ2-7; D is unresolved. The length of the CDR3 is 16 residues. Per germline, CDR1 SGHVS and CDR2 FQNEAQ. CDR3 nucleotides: TGTGCCAGCAGCTACGAACAAGAGGTTGCCTCCGACGAGCAGTACTTC. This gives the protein CASSYEQEVASDEQYF.

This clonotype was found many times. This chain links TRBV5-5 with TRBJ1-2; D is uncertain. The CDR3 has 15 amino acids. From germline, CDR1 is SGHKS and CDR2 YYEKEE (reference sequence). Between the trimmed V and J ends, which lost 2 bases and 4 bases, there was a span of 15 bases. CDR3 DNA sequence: TGTGCCAGCAGCTTCTTTCCAGAGCCGAGCTATGGCTACACCTTC. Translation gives CASSFFPEPSYGYTF.

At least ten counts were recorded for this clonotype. In DNA form, the CDR3 reads TGTGCCAGCAGCTTGGGACCGGACCACGAGCAGTACTTC. Translated, it gives CASSLGPDHEQYF. V usage is TRBV5-5 and J usage is TRBJ2-7; D remains ambiguous. V dropped 0 bases and J dropped 5 bases, with 9 bases sitting between them. CDR1 is SGHKS and CDR2 is YYEKEE in the germline V gene (reference sequence). The CDR3 loop spans 13 amino acids.

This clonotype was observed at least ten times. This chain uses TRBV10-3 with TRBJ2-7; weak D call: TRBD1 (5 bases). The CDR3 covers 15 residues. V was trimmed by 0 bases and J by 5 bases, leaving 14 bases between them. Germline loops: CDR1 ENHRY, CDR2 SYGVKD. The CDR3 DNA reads TGTGCCATCAGTGAGTCCCAGGGAATAAGCAACGAGCAGTACTTC. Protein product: CAISESQGISNEQYF.